This T cell receptor (beta chain) was identified during a study of cytomegalovirus exposure and HLA in healthy donors (dated by TCRdb to about 2017). With respect to the entire study: According to an earlier analysis of 587 of the donors, some 180 million T cells yielded over 90 million unique TCR beta sequences and 250 to 350 Gb of sequence data. An early release covering some 640 HLA-typed donors comprised approximately 300 gigabases of sequencing data and about 90 million unique TCR sequences. The genetic ancestry cluster associated with self-reported Caucasian donors included 80% to 90% of the roughly 400 genotyped donors. The study was designed to test whether signatures of past pathogen exposure could be identified by cataloging public T cell receptors. Using immunosequencing, the study profiled T cell repertoires from approximately 700 subjects and related those repertoires to cytomegalovirus serostatus. Along with the roughly 610-subject first cohort, a separate validation cohort of over a hundred different subjects was used. To predict cytomegalovirus infection status, the study combined high-throughput TCR immunosequencing, statistical association of individual TCRs with disease status, and machine learning. A later analysis re-examined previously published TCR beta repertoires from over 500 donors and added high-resolution HLA genotyping to investigate patterns of TCR occurrence. Rather than drawing on any new phenotypic data, the later analysis identified candidate immune exposures from TCR beta sequences and the way those sequences occurred across donors. An earlier analysis of 587 of the donors used high-throughput TCR beta sequencing to judge whether each TCR beta V gene segment behaved as functional or pseudogenic. Donor age, sex, ethnicity and CMV serostatus were collected together with the repertoire data. In a later genetic analysis, genome-wide SNP genotypes for about three fifths of the roughly 670 donors were used, and that subset was treated as a discovery cohort. All discovery cohort repertoires had been generated using a single sequencing platform. Class I and class II HLA loci were covered by the typing at four-digit resolution. Typing coverage differed by locus: A, B, C, DRB1 and DQB1 were typed in about 620-640 donors, DQA1 in 522, DPA1 in 606, and DPB1 in approximately 450. Roughly five DR-DQ haplotypes were treated as single units for association and clustering because of strong linkage in the cohort. Among some 400 genotyped donors of the cohort, an average of around 240,000 unique TCR beta nucleotide sequences were sequenced per donor, around 20% of them non-productive.

The cohort was made up of roughly 670 healthy bone marrow donors. Cohort members were all nominally healthy when sampled, although unrecorded immune exposures were likely present. The donor tested CMV seropositive, placing the donor among the approximately 290 seropositive members of the cohort. A peripheral blood sample was provided by each donor, and peripheral blood mononuclear cells were used for TCR beta sequencing. Genomic DNA extraction from the blood cell samples was performed with the Qiagen DNeasy Blood Extraction Kit. For this clone: Its antigen remains unidentified. No clone much larger than this one lies a single base away; base qualities are absent.

The CDR3 holds 12 amino acids from the cysteine to the phenylalanine. Only the CDR3 part of the read is kept: 36 bases, read in frame from the first base. From the germline V gene, CDR1 is SGDLS and CDR2 is YYNGEE. V drops 4 bases and J drops 7 bases, leaving 11 bases in between. Broad study findings and their caveats: Roughly 15 rarely observed V segments, including chromosome 9 orphons, were excluded from the earlier analysis of several hundred of the donors because counts were too low. It was suggested by the authors that the approach could potentially be generalized to other disease states and immunological phenotypes. A later analysis found that HLA-associated TCR beta chains were more clonally expanded and had lower generation probabilities than equally common non-associated chains. V-gene and J-gene trimming of TCR beta chains was associated with a missense DCLRE1C variant in a later genetic analysis, and the association was replicated in an independent cohort. A further reported finding was that TCR beta sequences accurately predicted the HLA-A and HLA-B alleles for most subjects in the first cohort. A cluster of highly shared sequence variants was judged likely to be a technical artifact of the sequencing pipeline. Correlated functional status among segregating V segments might be attributable to linkage disequilibrium, but an unknown experimental factor could not be ruled out. The classifier was reported to diagnose cytomegalovirus status with high specificity and sensitivity in both the original cohort and the validation cohort. An earlier analysis of approximately 570 of the donors showed that most TCR beta V segments appeared in productive rearrangements either about 87% or about 30% of the time, which broadly matched IMGT annotations. In a later analysis, the rate of TCR association differed among HLA loci, with DRB1 alleles having the most associated TCRs and HLA-C alleles having the fewest. In this cohort, only TCR beta chains were sequenced, and detectable features were limited by the absence of alpha or paired-chain data. While some public TCRs were present in many individuals, most TCR sequences turned up only very rarely across donors. A few of the identified cytomegalovirus-associated TCR beta chains were confirmed in vitro to be specific for cytomegalovirus antigens. According to a later analysis, most CMV-associated TCR beta chains appeared to be HLA-restricted, and the HLA associations seemed to be driven largely by CMV exposure. Some IMGT-functional V segments, including TRBV6-2 and TRBV6-3, could not be told apart with the 87-base-pair reads, so those segments were excluded. Because some donors lacked HLA typing at each locus, the association tests relied only on the typed subset. A later analysis associated around 16,000 TCR beta sequences with specific HLA alleles at a false discovery rate of 0.05. According to a later genetic analysis, donors in an Asian-associated ancestry cluster had fewer N-insertions in productive TCRs than the approximately 670-donor mean. Sequencing depth was assumed to be roughly uniform across donors in the presence/absence analyses, though that assumption may not hold. Strong co-occurrence of HLA alleles, especially DR and DQ, made assigning TCR associations to individual alleles difficult. The only immune exposure information available for the cohort was CMV serostatus. Several of the top co-occurrence clusters appeared to be linked to parvovirus B19, influenza, CMV and Epstein-Barr virus, according to a later analysis. The study listed 164 TCR beta chains as associated with cytomegalovirus.

The library was obtained by the immunoSEQ multiplex PCR assay. For the multiplex PCR, a mixture combining 60 forward primers for TCR Vbeta segments and 13 reverse primers for TCR Jbeta segments was used. Amplification of the CDR3 region of rearranged TCR beta genes was performed with a multiplex PCR assay on genomic DNA. On the Illumina HiSeq System, the amplified TCR beta libraries were sequenced as 87-base-pair reads. As for how the authors treated the data: A later analysis counted about 80 million unique TCR beta chains across the 650 to 700 repertoires, and around 9.9 million of these chains were shared by at least two donors. Raw reads were error-corrected and collapsed into unique sequences by a nearest-neighbor algorithm in which closely related sequences were merged to remove PCR and sequencing errors. V, D and J gene segments were assigned by aligning CDR3 sequences to IMGT reference sequences. Each retained sequence needed at least a six-nucleotide match to both a V gene segment and a J gene segment. A rearrangement was called productive if the CDR3 had no stop codons and remained in frame with V and J, and every other rearrangement was called non-productive. Following IMGT convention, CDR3 was defined as the stretch from the second conserved V-encoded cysteine up to the conserved J-encoded phenylalanine. The earlier analysis of a few hundred of the donors excluded any sequence lacking an unambiguous match to a single V gene segment. An earlier analysis of about 600 of the donors called V segments functional above 56.7% productive rearrangements and segregating when the between-donor standard deviation exceeded 5%. A statistical classification framework was developed to diagnose cytomegalovirus status using the catalog of TCR beta chain sequences. In a later analysis, V and J genes were assigned by comparing TCR nucleotide sequences against IMGT/GENE-DB human TR gene sequences. Using the TCRdist pipeline, a later analysis assigned CDR3 sequences along with most-parsimonious VDJ recombination scenarios. A later analysis defined each TCR beta chain by its CDR3 amino acid sequence plus V-gene family, and excluded reads lacking a unique V-gene family. To address suspected cross-contamination and a sequencing artifact, a later analysis removed 592 highly shared, low-generation-probability nucleotide sequences. In a later analysis, a clonal expansion index for each public chain was calculated from normalized within-repertoire ranks of inferred template counts. A later analysis computed generation probabilities with a VDJ recombination model fitted to out-of-frame rearrangements, and checked the results against IGoR. A later analysis scored TCR-TCR, TCR-HLA and TCR-CMV co-occurrence with hypergeometric tests, applying a repertoire-size bias correction to TCR pairs. In a later analysis, false discovery rates were estimated by permuting HLA or CMV assignments 20 times. In a later analysis, co-occurring TCRs were grouped using DBSCAN, with TCRdist sequence similarity added in when clustering inside HLA-allele-positive subsets. Repertoires with fewer than 30,000 or more than 120,000 public chains, plus five repertoires with anomalous nucleotide sharing, were excluded from co-occurrence clustering. TCRdb carries this immuneACCESS record with in-frame sequences only. Its versions omit some clonotypes, under half of them owing to an unresolved V gene in the studies checked, with the rest unexplained. That table gives V, J and clone size, and the DNA gave D and trimming. This sample has approximately 160,000 clones in its table, and more than 65% of those were observed once. 2.5% to 3.5% of the sample comes from the top ten.

Here the chain combines TRBV9 and TRBJ1-1, with the D gene uncertain. The sample consisted of PBMCs. The receptor comes from a woman aged 40 to 50 in good health and CMV-seropositive. The CDR3 amino acid sequence is: CASSNRGGEAFF. The nucleotide sequence is given as TGTGCCAGCAGCAACAGAGGAGGTGAAGCTTTCTTT.